The source of this TCR beta chain is a study of T cell repertoires in cytomegalovirus infection. This clonotype was recorded a few times. The antigen is undetermined. A single record per CDR3 protein comes from TCRdb applying MiXCR to the reads. Of about 340,000 distinct CDR3 sequences in the sample, just under 30% were seen once. Germline V gene sequence: CDR1 SEHNR, CDR2 FQNEAQ (reference sequence). This CDR3 has 17 amino acids. The ends lost 2 bases at V and 2 bases at J; junction bases unmatched: 8. This receptor was identified in a human donor in good health (CMV status not recorded). Some clones in this sample may be carry-over from other donors' samples. The input for sequencing was cultured PBMCs, taken from culture after CMV antigen stimulation. The rearrangement uses TRBV7-9 and TRBJ1-2, with 10 bases identical to TRBD1. This chain's CDR3 is CASSLRQGATGNYGYTF. In DNA, the CDR3 is TGTGCCAGCAGCTTAAGACAGGGGGCGACGGGAAACTATGGCTACACCTTC.